The rows below give T cell receptor beta chains drawn from one sample of a study of T cells in Graves' hyperthyroidism and ophthalmopathy. TCRdb used MiXCR to reprocess the multiplex PCR reads, holding one entry per CDR3 protein. The sample lists 500,000 to 800,000 distinct CDR3 sequences; roughly 15% were seen once. Material for sequencing was blood. The receptors here all came from a woman between 45 and 60 years old with Graves' ophthalmopathy. Each CDR3 is given with its conserved first and last residue. Each record gives: D gene, clone size, V gene, J gene, CDR3 DNA, CDR3 protein. The D gene is left open where the match is weak. Size is stated for part of the rows, as once, few or many counts, or as a class when the clone is expanded.

d_call: NA; clone_size: many; v_call: TRBV7-9; j_call: TRBJ2-5; cdr3_nt: TGTGCCAGCAGCCCCACTTCCCGCCGGCGGGAGACCCAGTACTTC; cdr3_aa: CASSPTSRRRETQYF
d_call: TRBD1; clone_size: many; v_call: TRBV7-3; j_call: TRBJ2-1; cdr3_nt: TGTGCCAGCAGCCCGACAGGGGGCCGGCACAATGAGCAGTTCTTC; cdr3_aa: CASSPTGGRHNEQFF
d_call: NA; clone_size: many; v_call: TRBV10-3; j_call: TRBJ2-1; cdr3_nt: TGTGCCATCAGTGAGGGGGTATTGGGGCTCTACAATGAGCAGTTCTTC; cdr3_aa: CAISEGVLGLYNEQFF
d_call: TRBD1; clone_size: many; v_call: TRBV12-3/TRBV12-4; j_call: TRBJ1-2; cdr3_nt: TGTGCCAGCACCGGGACAGGGGTTGGCTACACCTTC; cdr3_aa: CASTGTGVGYTF
d_call: TRBD1; clone_size: many; v_call: TRBV20-1; j_call: TRBJ2-2; cdr3_nt: TGCAGTGCTAGTACACCGGGACAGGGCACGAACACCGGGGAGCTGTTTTTT; cdr3_aa: CSASTPGQGTNTGELFF
d_call: TRBD1; clone_size: many; v_call: TRBV15; j_call: TRBJ1-3; cdr3_nt: TGTGCCACCAGCAGGGGACAGGGGGCTGGAAACACCATATATTTT; cdr3_aa: CATSRGQGAGNTIYF
d_call: TRBD1; clone_size: few; v_call: TRBV7-9; j_call: TRBJ2-7; cdr3_nt: TGTGCCAGCAGCAGGGGGCACACCTACGAGCAGTACTTC; cdr3_aa: CASSRGHTYEQYF
d_call: TRBD2; clone_size: many; v_call: TRBV4-1; j_call: TRBJ2-5; cdr3_nt: TGCGCCAGCAGCCAAGAGCTAGCGGGATTAGGGACCCAGTACTTC; cdr3_aa: CASSQELAGLGTQYF
d_call: NA; clone_size: many; v_call: TRBV28; j_call: TRBJ2-7; cdr3_nt: TGTGCCAGCAGTTTTAGGTCAGACTACGAGCAGTACTTC; cdr3_aa: CASSFRSDYEQYF
d_call: NA; clone_size: NA; v_call: TRBV4-3; j_call: TRBJ1-2; cdr3_nt: TGCGCCAGCAGCCAAGGGGGGACCTCTTCGGGTGGCTACACCTTC; cdr3_aa: CASSQGGTSSGGYTF
d_call: NA; clone_size: few; v_call: TRBV6-2/TRBV6-3; j_call: TRBJ1-3; cdr3_nt: TGTGCCAGCAGTTACGGGGTTGGAAACACCATATATTTT; cdr3_aa: CASSYGVGNTIYF
d_call: NA; clone_size: many; v_call: TRBV7-2; j_call: TRBJ2-1; cdr3_nt: TGTGCCAGCAGCTTCAGAGGGGGTGAGCAGTTCTTC; cdr3_aa: CASSFRGGEQFF
d_call: TRBD2; clone_size: many; v_call: TRBV7-9; j_call: TRBJ2-7; cdr3_nt: TGTGCCAGCAGCTCCCTGCTGGGGGGGACTACCTTCTCCTACGAGCAGTACTTC; cdr3_aa: CASSSLLGGTTFSYEQYF
d_call: NA; clone_size: many; v_call: TRBV9; j_call: TRBJ2-7; cdr3_nt: TGTGCCAGCAGCGAAGATGGCTACGAGCAGTACTTC; cdr3_aa: CASSEDGYEQYF
d_call: TRBD1; clone_size: many; v_call: TRBV3-1; j_call: TRBJ2-2; cdr3_nt: TGTGCCAGCAGCCAAGATGTTCGTTCCAGGGGGCCAAGGGACACCGGGGAGCTGTTTTTT; cdr3_aa: CASSQDVRSRGPRDTGELFF
d_call: TRBD1; clone_size: NA; v_call: TRBV19; j_call: TRBJ2-2; cdr3_nt: TGTGCCAGTAGTCCCACCGGGACAGGGGGCACCGGGGAGCTGTTTTTT; cdr3_aa: CASSPTGTGGTGELFF
d_call: TRBD1; clone_size: many; v_call: TRBV28; j_call: TRBJ2-7; cdr3_nt: TGTGCCAGCAGTTCGGACAGGGGGCCCTACGAGCAGTACTTC; cdr3_aa: CASSSDRGPYEQYF
d_call: TRBD2; clone_size: many; v_call: TRBV12-3/TRBV12-4; j_call: TRBJ2-5; cdr3_nt: TGTGCCAGCAGTCCGACTAGCGGGAGATTTGGTGAGACCCAGTACTTC; cdr3_aa: CASSPTSGRFGETQYF
d_call: TRBD2; clone_size: many; v_call: TRBV7-9; j_call: TRBJ2-7; cdr3_nt: TGTGCCAGCCTAGCGGGAGGGAACTCCTACGAGCAGTACTTC; cdr3_aa: CASLAGGNSYEQYF
d_call: TRBD1; clone_size: few; v_call: TRBV27; j_call: TRBJ1-2; cdr3_nt: TGTGCCAGCAGTTTTGTGACAGGGGTGGGTCCCAACTATGGCTACACCTTC; cdr3_aa: CASSFVTGVGPNYGYTF
d_call: NA; clone_size: many; v_call: TRBV7-3; j_call: TRBJ2-1; cdr3_nt: TGTGCCAGCAGCCCCAGCTGGGCCCACAATGAGCAGTTCTTC; cdr3_aa: CASSPSWAHNEQFF
d_call: NA; clone_size: many; v_call: TRBV10-3; j_call: TRBJ2-2; cdr3_nt: TGTGCCATCAGTGTACGAAACCCGAACACCGGGGAGCTGTTTTTT; cdr3_aa: CAISVRNPNTGELFF
d_call: TRBD1; clone_size: many; v_call: TRBV28; j_call: TRBJ2-7; cdr3_nt: TGTGCCAGCAGTCCATTTGGGACAGGGAGCTACGAGCAGTACTTC; cdr3_aa: CASSPFGTGSYEQYF
d_call: NA; clone_size: NA; v_call: TRBV12-3/TRBV12-4; j_call: TRBJ1-6; cdr3_nt: TGTGCCAGCAGTTTAGGGCGGATTGGGTCACCCCTCCACTTT; cdr3_aa: CASSLGRIGSPLHF
d_call: TRBD1; clone_size: many; v_call: TRBV2; j_call: TRBJ2-3; cdr3_nt: TGTGCCAGTAAAGTCGGGACAGGGTTATTTGATACGCAGTATTTT; cdr3_aa: CASKVGTGLFDTQYF
d_call: NA; clone_size: NA; v_call: TRBV6-1; j_call: TRBJ1-6; cdr3_nt: TGTGCCAGCAGCCAGGGTCGGTTGGGGTCACCCCTCCACTTT; cdr3_aa: CASSQGRLGSPLHF
d_call: TRBD1; clone_size: many; v_call: TRBV6-5; j_call: TRBJ2-7; cdr3_nt: TGTGCCAGCAGTTACTTCGGGACAGATTCCTACGAGCAGTACTTC; cdr3_aa: CASSYFGTDSYEQYF
d_call: NA; clone_size: many; v_call: TRBV7-2; j_call: TRBJ2-3; cdr3_nt: TGTGCCAGCAGCTTAATCTCCGGGTCGATCACGCAGTATTTT; cdr3_aa: CASSLISGSITQYF
d_call: NA; clone_size: few; v_call: TRBV7-9; j_call: TRBJ2-2; cdr3_nt: TGTGCCAGCAGCTTAGCCAAGGGGCTTTCCTCCACCGGGGAGCTGTTTTTT; cdr3_aa: CASSLAKGLSSTGELFF
d_call: NA; clone_size: many; v_call: TRBV13; j_call: TRBJ2-7; cdr3_nt: TGTGCCAGCAGCCGTCGTAAGACCTACGAGCAGTACTTC; cdr3_aa: CASSRRKTYEQYF
d_call: NA; clone_size: NA; v_call: TRBV19; j_call: TRBJ2-1; cdr3_nt: TGTGCCAGTAGTACGCCAGGGAGGACTCGAAAAGACAATGAGCAGTTCTTC; cdr3_aa: CASSTPGRTRKDNEQFF
d_call: NA; clone_size: many; v_call: TRBV10-3; j_call: TRBJ1-1; cdr3_nt: TGTGCCACCCGAGGGCAATCCACAAACACTGAAGCTTTCTTT; cdr3_aa: CATRGQSTNTEAFF
d_call: NA; clone_size: many; v_call: TRBV29-1; j_call: TRBJ2-7; cdr3_nt: TGCAGCGTTGGCGACGCCTCCTACGAGCAGTACTTC; cdr3_aa: CSVGDASYEQYF
d_call: TRBD2; clone_size: NA; v_call: TRBV19; j_call: TRBJ2-1; cdr3_nt: TGTGCCAGTAGTACCCTTGGTGCGGGAGTCTCCTACAATGAGCAGTTCTTC; cdr3_aa: CASSTLGAGVSYNEQFF
d_call: NA; clone_size: many; v_call: TRBV27; j_call: TRBJ2-1; cdr3_nt: TGTGCCAGCAGGCGGGACAGCGAGTACAATGAGCAGTTCTTC; cdr3_aa: CASRRDSEYNEQFF
d_call: NA; clone_size: many; v_call: TRBV7-9; j_call: TRBJ2-3; cdr3_nt: TGTGCCAGCAGCTTAGTTGGGAGCCCCACAGATACGCAGTATTTT; cdr3_aa: CASSLVGSPTDTQYF
d_call: TRBD1; clone_size: many; v_call: TRBV3-1; j_call: TRBJ2-1; cdr3_nt: TGTGCCAGCAGCCCCTTTAAGAGGGACAGATACAATGAGCAGTTCTTC; cdr3_aa: CASSPFKRDRYNEQFF
d_call: NA; clone_size: NA; v_call: TRBV15; j_call: TRBJ2-3; cdr3_nt: TGTGCCACCAGCAAGATTAGAACTAGCACAGATACGCAGTATTTT; cdr3_aa: CATSKIRTSTDTQYF
d_call: NA; clone_size: many; v_call: TRBV24-1; j_call: TRBJ2-6; cdr3_nt: TGTGCCACCAGTAACACGTTGGGGTCCTCTGGGGCCAACGTCCTGACTTTC; cdr3_aa: CATSNTLGSSGANVLTF
d_call: TRBD1; clone_size: few; v_call: TRBV10-3; j_call: TRBJ1-6; cdr3_nt: TGTGCCATCAGTGTAGCCCGGGACAGTAATTCACCCCTCCACTTT; cdr3_aa: CAISVARDSNSPLHF
d_call: TRBD2; clone_size: few; v_call: TRBV7-9; j_call: TRBJ2-5; cdr3_nt: TGTGCCAGCAGCTTAGCGCTGTCCCGTAGCGGGAGGGCCGGAGAGACCCAGTACTTC; cdr3_aa: CASSLALSRSGRAGETQYF